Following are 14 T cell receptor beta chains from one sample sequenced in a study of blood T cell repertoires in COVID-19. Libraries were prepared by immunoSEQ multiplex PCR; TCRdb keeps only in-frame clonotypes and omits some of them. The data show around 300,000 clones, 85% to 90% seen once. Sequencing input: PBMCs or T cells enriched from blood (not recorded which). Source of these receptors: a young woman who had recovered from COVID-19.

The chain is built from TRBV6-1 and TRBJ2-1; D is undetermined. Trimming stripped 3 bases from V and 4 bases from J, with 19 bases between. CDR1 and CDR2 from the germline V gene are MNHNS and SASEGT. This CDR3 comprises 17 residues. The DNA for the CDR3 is TGTGCCAGCAGTGACAGGCTTACGGCCCCAGCATACAATGAGCAGTTCTTC. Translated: CASSDRLTAPAYNEQFF.

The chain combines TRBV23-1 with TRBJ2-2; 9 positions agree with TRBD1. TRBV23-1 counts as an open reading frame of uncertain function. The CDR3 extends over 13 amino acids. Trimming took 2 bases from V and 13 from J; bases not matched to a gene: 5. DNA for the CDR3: TGCGCCAGCAGTCAACTGGGACAGGGTTTGCTGTTTTTT. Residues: CASSQLGQGLLFF.

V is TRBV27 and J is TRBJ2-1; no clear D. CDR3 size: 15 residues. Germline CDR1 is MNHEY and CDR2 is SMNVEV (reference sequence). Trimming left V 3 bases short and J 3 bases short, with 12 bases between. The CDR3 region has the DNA TGTGCCAGCAGTTTTAGGCAGGATTTCTACAATGAGCAGTTCTTC. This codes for CASSFRQDFYNEQFF.

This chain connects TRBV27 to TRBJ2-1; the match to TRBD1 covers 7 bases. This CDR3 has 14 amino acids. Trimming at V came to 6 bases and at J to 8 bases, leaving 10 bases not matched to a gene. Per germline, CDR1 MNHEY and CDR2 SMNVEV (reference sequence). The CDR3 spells CASSPLQGRDEQFF. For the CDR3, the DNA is TGTGCCAGCAGCCCACTACAGGGGCGGGATGAGCAGTTCTTC.

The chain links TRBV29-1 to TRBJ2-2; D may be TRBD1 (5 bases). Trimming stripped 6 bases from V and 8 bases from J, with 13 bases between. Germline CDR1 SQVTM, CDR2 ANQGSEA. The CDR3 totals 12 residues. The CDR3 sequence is CSVGALEGELFF. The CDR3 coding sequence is TGCAGCGTAGGGGCATTAGAAGGGGAGCTGTTTTTT.

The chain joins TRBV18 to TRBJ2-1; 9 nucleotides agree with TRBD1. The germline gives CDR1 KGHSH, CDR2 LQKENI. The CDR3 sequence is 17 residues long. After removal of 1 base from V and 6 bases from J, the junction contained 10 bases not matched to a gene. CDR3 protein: CASSPRAGTGTTNEQFF. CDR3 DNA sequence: TGTGCCAGCTCACCACGCGCGGGGACAGGGACCACCAATGAGCAGTTCTTC.

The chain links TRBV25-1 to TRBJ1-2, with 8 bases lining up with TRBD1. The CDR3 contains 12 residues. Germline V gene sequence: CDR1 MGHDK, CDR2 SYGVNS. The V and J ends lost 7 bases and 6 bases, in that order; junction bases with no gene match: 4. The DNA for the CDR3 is TGTGCCAGCACAGGGGGCAATCATGGCTACACCTTC. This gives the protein CASTGGNHGYTF.

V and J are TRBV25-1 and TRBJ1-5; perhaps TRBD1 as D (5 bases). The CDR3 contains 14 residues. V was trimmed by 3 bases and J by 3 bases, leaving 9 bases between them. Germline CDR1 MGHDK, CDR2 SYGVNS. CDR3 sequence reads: CASSDKGPNQPQHF. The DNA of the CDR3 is TGTGCCAGCAGTGATAAGGGGCCCAATCAGCCCCAGCATTTT. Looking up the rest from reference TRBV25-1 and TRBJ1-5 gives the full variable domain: EADIYQTPRYLVIGTGKKITLECSQTMGHDKMYWYQQDPGMELHLIHYSYGVNSTEKGDLSSESTVSRIRTEHFPLTLESARPSHTSQYLCASSDKGPNQPQHFGDGTRLSIL.

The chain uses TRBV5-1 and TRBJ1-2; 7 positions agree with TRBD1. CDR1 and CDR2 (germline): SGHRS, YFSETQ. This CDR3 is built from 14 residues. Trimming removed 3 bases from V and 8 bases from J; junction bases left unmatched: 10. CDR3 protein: CASSSTGQGPGYTF. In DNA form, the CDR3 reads TGCGCCAGCAGCTCGACAGGGCAGGGTCCCGGCTACACCTTC.

The CDR3 DNA sequence: TGTGCCAGCAGTTTGCGTTCCGGGAATGGCTACACCTTC. Encoded protein: CASSLRSGNGYTF. This chain joins TRBV27 and TRBJ1-2; D call uncertain. The CDR3 runs to 13 residues. Trimming cost V 3 bases and J 6 bases, with 11 bases left between them. Germline V gene data show CDR1 as MNHEY and CDR2 as SMNVEV (reference sequence).

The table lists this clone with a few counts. The DNA of the CDR3 is TGTGCCAGTACAGAGACATCAACCGTGACCGGGGAGCTGTTTTTT. As protein: CASTETSTVTGELFF. V is TRBV19 and J is TRBJ2-2; the D is unclear. Germline values: CDR1 LNHDA, CDR2 SQIVND (reference sequence). This CDR3 has 15 amino acids. Trimming left V 7 bases short and J 5 bases short, with 17 bases between.

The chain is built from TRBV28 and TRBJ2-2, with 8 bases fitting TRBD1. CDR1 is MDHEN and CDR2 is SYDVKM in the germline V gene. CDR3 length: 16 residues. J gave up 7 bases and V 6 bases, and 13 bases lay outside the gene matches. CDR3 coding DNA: TGTGCCAGCAGGTCTACAGGGGGGTTCGCATACGGGGAGCTGTTTTTT. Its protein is CASRSTGGFAYGELFF.

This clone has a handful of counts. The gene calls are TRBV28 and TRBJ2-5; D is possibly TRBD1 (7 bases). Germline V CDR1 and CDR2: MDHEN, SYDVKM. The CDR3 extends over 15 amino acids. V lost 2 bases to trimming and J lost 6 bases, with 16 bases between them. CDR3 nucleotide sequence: TGTGCCAGCAGTTTAGAGACAGGGACTTTTCAGACCCAGTACTTC. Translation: CASSLETGTFQTQYF.

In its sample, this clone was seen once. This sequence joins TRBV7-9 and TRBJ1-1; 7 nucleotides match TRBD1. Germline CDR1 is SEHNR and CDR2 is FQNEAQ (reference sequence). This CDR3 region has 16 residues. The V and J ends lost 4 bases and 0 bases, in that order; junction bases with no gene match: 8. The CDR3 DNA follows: TGTGCCAGCAGCTCCGGGCAGGGGGTAATGAACACTGAAGCTTTCTTT. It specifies CASSSGQGVMNTEAFF.